This TCR beta chain was sequenced for a study of T cell changes during pregnancy in multiple sclerosis. Germline lookup yields CDR1 MGHRA and CDR2 YSYEKL. The CDR3 is 15 residues long. Unmatched junction bases numbered 13, after V lost 2 bases and J lost 13 bases. Generated by immunoSEQ multiplex PCR, the TCRdb table keeps only in-frame clones and is missing some. The table includes about 38,000 clones, 80% to 95% detected once. V usage is TRBV4-1 and J usage is TRBJ2-1; 8 bases align to TRBD2. The sequence came from a female donor in good health, enrolled as a control in a pregnancy study. The starting material was CD4+ T cells from peripheral blood mononuclear cells, obtained after pregnancy. The CDR3 loop is CASSQFPTSGEGQFF. DNA for the CDR3: TGCGCCAGCAGCCAATTCCCAACTAGCGGAGAGGGACAGTTCTTC.